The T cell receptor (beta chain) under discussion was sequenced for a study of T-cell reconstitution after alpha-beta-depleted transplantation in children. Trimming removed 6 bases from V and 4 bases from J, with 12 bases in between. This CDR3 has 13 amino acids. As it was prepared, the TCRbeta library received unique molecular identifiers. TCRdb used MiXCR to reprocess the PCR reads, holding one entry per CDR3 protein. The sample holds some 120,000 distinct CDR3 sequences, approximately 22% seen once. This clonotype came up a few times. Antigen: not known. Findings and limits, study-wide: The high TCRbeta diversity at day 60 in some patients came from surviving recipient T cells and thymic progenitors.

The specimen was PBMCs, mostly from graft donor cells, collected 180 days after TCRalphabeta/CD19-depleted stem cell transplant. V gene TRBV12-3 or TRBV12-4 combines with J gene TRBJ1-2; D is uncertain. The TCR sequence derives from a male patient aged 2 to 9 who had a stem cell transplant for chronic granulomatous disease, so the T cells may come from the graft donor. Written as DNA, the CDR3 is TGTGCCAGCAGACCAGGAACTTTCTATGGCTACACCTTC. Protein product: CASRPGTFYGYTF.